These 3 T cell receptor beta chains were sequenced from one sample in a study of glioma-infiltrating T cells. Using RNA template, CDR3s of TCR alpha and beta were amplified with iRepertoire arm-PCR. TCRdb reprocessed the multiplex PCR reads with MiXCR, giving one entry per CDR3 protein. The table has over 120,000 distinct CDR3 sequences, about two fifths seen once; the top ten hold roughly a fifth. Sequenced material: glioma tissue, nonneoplastic brain tissue, or PBMCs (not recorded which). The source of these receptors is a human donor with low-grade glioma or glioblastoma, undergoing nonglioma brain surgery, or in good health (not recorded which).

The chain links TRBV6-1 to TRBJ1-2, with D perhaps TRBD1 (6 bases). CDR3 length: 13 amino acids. Deletions cut 5 bases from V and 4 bases from J, with 11 bases between. Per the germline V gene, CDR1 is MNHNS and CDR2 is SASEGT. The CDR3: CASSYVRGYGYTF. The CDR3 bases are TGTGCCAGCAGTTATGTCAGGGGCTATGGCTACACCTTC.

This rearrangement joins TRBV27 to TRBJ1-3; no reliable D call. V lost 6 bases and J 0 bases, leaving 12 bases between the germline ends. CDR3 length equals 15 residues. Germline CDR1 reads MNHEY; CDR2 reads SMNVEV (reference sequence). The CDR3 DNA follows: TGTGCCAGCAGCCCACGGAGGAGCTCTGGAAACACCATATATTTT. Its protein product is CASSPRRSSGNTIYF.

J is TRBJ1-5 and V is TRBV2; 10 bases line up with TRBD1. V lost 5 bases and J lost 7; bases outside the gene matches: 8. The CDR3 length is 15 residues. Germline loops: CDR1 SNHLY, CDR2 FYNNEI. For the CDR3, the DNA is TGTGCCAGCAGTCGGACAGGGGGTCGGGAGCAGCCCCAGCATTTT. It encodes CASSRTGGREQPQHF.